Sequencing of this T cell receptor (beta chain) was carried out in a study of Tregs in tolerant kidney transplant recipients. Method: immunoSEQ multiplex PCR; TCRdb's copy keeps in-frame clones and lacks some. The repertoire includes some 110,000 clones, around nine tenths of them detected once, and approximately 0.6% sits in the top ten. Remarks on this clone: Its antigen is unknown.

Study-wide results and limits: This study did not directly address biological reproducibility.

The germline CDR1 and CDR2 sequences are MNHNY and SVGAGI (reference sequence). The CDR3 loop spans 15 amino acids. The J segment lost 3 bases and the V segment lost 2 bases, leaving 4 bases of the junction unmatched. This receptor was taken from a human donor in good health. The chain combines TRBV6-6 with TRBJ1-2, with TRBD1 matching 9 bases. The sequenced material came from CD4+ T cells from blood. The CDR3 nucleotides are TGTGCCAGCAGTTACGGGGACAGGGAATACTATGGCTACACCTTC. Translating gives CASSYGDREYYGYTF.